A single sample is the source of the 27 T cell receptor beta chains below, sequenced in a study of T-cell memory formation after mild COVID-19. TCRdb reanalysed the 5' RACE reads using MiXCR and keeps one entry per CDR3 protein. The table includes approximately 300,000 distinct CDR3 sequences, 15% detected once. Sequencing input: PBMCs or a T cell subset sorted from them (not recorded which). These receptor sequences come from a man aged 18 to 30 who had mild COVID-19 (a few samples of this study predate the infection). Cell type and time point are not known.

This clonotype was seen more than once but under ten times. The chain combines TRBV29-1 with TRBJ1-1; TRBD1 aligns across 8 bases. In germline, CDR1 is SQVTM, CDR2 ANQGSEA. With 7 bases clipped from V and 2 bases from J, the junction kept 9 bases outside the gene matches. CDR3 size: 14 residues. DNA of the CDR3: TGCAGCGCTAGACGGGGACAGGCCAACACTGAAGCTTTCTTT. As protein: CSARRGQANTEAFF. Supplemented by reference TRBV29-1 and TRBJ1-1, the full variable domain reads SAVISQKPSRDICQRGTSLTIQCQVDSQVTMMFWYRQQPGQSLTLIATANQGSEATYESGFVIDKFPISRPNLTFSTLTVSNMSPEDSSIYLCSARRGQANTEAFFGQGTRLTVV.

This chain uses TRBV7-9 with TRBJ2-7, with 7 bases aligning to TRBD2. V trimming: 4 bases; J trimming: 6 bases; junction bases outside the gene matches: 15. The CDR3 extends over 16 amino acids. Germline CDR1 reads SEHNR; CDR2 reads FQNEAQ (reference sequence). The CDR3 is CASSYGWGGESSEQYF. CDR3 DNA: TGTGCCAGCAGCTACGGGTGGGGGGGAGAGAGTAGCGAGCAGTACTTC. Variable domain in full (rest from reference TRBV7-9 and TRBJ2-7): DTGVSQNPRHKITKRGQNVTFRCDPISEHNRLYWYRQTLGQGPEFLTYFQNEAQLEKSRLLSDRFSAERPKGSFSTLEIQRTEQGDSAMYLCASSYGWGGESSEQYFGPGTRLTVT.

The J gene is TRBJ1-5, the V gene TRBV4-2; 7 nucleotides line up with TRBD1. The CDR3 runs 14 residues. V lost 1 base and J lost 6; bases outside the gene matches: 3. Germline CDR1 reads LGHNA; CDR2 reads YNFKEQ. CDR3 sequence (DNA): TGTGCCAGCAGCCAAGTACAGGGGAGTCAGCCCCAGCATTTT. Its protein is CASSQVQGSQPQHF.

The chain couples TRBV5-1 to TRBJ1-2; D gene ambiguous. CDR3 length: 13 residues. Germline assignment: CDR1 SGHRS and CDR2 YFSETQ. The ends were cut back, 3 bases at V and 7 bases at J, with 13 bases in the middle. CDR3: CASSSLTSSGYTF. In nucleotides, the CDR3 is TGCGCCAGCAGCTCCTTAACCAGCTCTGGCTACACCTTC.

The chain links TRBV4-3 to TRBJ1-6, with D possibly TRBD1 on 5 matching bases. The germline gives CDR1 LGHNA, CDR2 YSLEER. V was pared by 3 bases and J by 6 bases, with 6 bases between. This CDR3 has 13 residues. The CDR3 DNA follows: TGCGCCAGCAGCCACGACAGTAATTCACCCCTCCACTTT. Its translation is CASSHDSNSPLHF.

The genes are TRBV18 and TRBJ2-5; TRBD2 matches at 12 bases. V was clipped by 6 bases and J by 4 bases; unmatched bases: 9. Germline CDR1 is KGHSH and CDR2 is LQKENI. This CDR3 has 16 amino acids. In DNA form, the CDR3 reads TGTGCCAGCTCGGCCTGGACTAGCGGGGTCTCAGAGACCCAGTACTTC. Its translation is CASSAWTSGVSETQYF.

The chain combines TRBV5-1 with TRBJ2-3, with 11 positions matching TRBD2. V lost 3 bases and J lost 1; bases outside the gene matches: 4. In germline, CDR1 is SGHRS, CDR2 YFSETQ. This CDR3 region has 16 residues. This chain's CDR3 is CASSYRGLAGTDTQYF. As DNA, the CDR3 is TGCGCCAGCAGCTACAGGGGACTAGCGGGCACAGATACGCAGTATTTT. Full variable domain (outside the CDR3, taken from reference TRBV5-1 and TRBJ2-3): KAGVTQTPRYLIKTRGQQVTLSCSPISGHRSVSWYQQTPGQGLQFLFEYFSETQRNKGNFPGRFSGRQFSNSRSEMNVSTLELGDSALYLCASSYRGLAGTDTQYFGPGTRLTVL.

This clonotype was seen many times. The chain combines TRBV12-3 or TRBV12-4 with TRBJ2-2, with D perhaps TRBD1 or TRBD2 (5 bases each). The germline V and J ends were trimmed by 5 bases and 6 bases, with 16 bases remaining between them. CDR3 size: 15 residues. CDR3 amino acids: CASSTGTFGPGELFF. CDR3 coding DNA: TGTGCCAGCAGTACCGGGACGTTCGGCCCCGGGGAGCTGTTTTTT.

This sequence joins TRBV20-1 and TRBJ2-7; 12 nucleotides agree with TRBD2. CDR1 and CDR2 from the germline V gene are DFQATT and SNEGSKA (reference sequence). This CDR3 is built from 14 residues. Germline trimming cut 4 bases from V and 2 bases from J; bases unmatched to any gene: 3. DNA of the CDR3: TGCAGTGCTACCTCTAGCGGGGGGGCCTACGAGCAGTACGTC. Protein: CSATSSGGAYEQYV.

This clonotype appeared a few times. The chain uses TRBV12-3 or TRBV12-4 and TRBJ2-2; 11 nucleotides match TRBD2. J gave up 5 bases and V 5 bases, and 10 bases lay outside the gene matches. The CDR3 is made up of 17 amino acids. CDR3: CASSPLGLAGGTGELFF. Here the CDR3 DNA reads TGTGCCAGCAGTCCACTGGGGTTAGCGGGGGGGACCGGGGAGCTGTTTTTT.

This clonotype was observed a handful of times. V usage is TRBV18 and J usage is TRBJ1-1; D is unclear. Germline CDR1 and CDR2: KGHSH and LQKENI. The CDR3 has 14 residues. The V end lost 3 bases, the J end lost 0 bases, and 8 bases lay between the germline ends. CDR3 coding DNA: TGTGCCAGCTCACCGGGATTCATGAACACTGAAGCTTTCTTT. Protein sequence: CASSPGFMNTEAFF.

The rearrangement uses TRBV6-2 or TRBV6-3 and TRBJ2-1; a weak D match, TRBD2 (7 bases). The CDR3 has 17 residues. Trimming left V 2 bases short and J 7 bases short, with 21 bases between. Germline CDR1 MNHEY, CDR2 SVGEGT. The DNA of the CDR3 is TGTGCCAGCAGTTACCACGGCGGGGGCCCTCGTTGGAATGAGCAGTTCTTC. Translation: CASSYHGGGPRWNEQFF.

This clonotype has just a few counts. The CDR3 DNA sequence: TGCGCCAGCAGCTTGGCCCTACGGACAGTCTCCACCCCAGATACGCAGTATTTT. Protein sequence: CASSLALRTVSTPDTQYF. The chain employs TRBV5-1 and TRBJ2-3, with a possible D match to TRBD1 (6 bases). V was shortened by 0 bases and J by 4 bases, with 21 bases between the two germline ends. The germline V gene has CDR1 SGHRS and CDR2 YFSETQ. This CDR3 region has 18 residues.

This clonotype has a handful of counts. J is TRBJ2-4 and V is TRBV20-1; TRBD2 is a possible D gene (6 bases). Germline V lookup: CDR1 DFQATT, CDR2 SNEGSKA (reference sequence). The CDR3 is 15 residues long. The V and J ends lost 4 bases and 13 bases respectively, with 26 bases between them. The CDR3, as DNA: TGCAGTGCTACCTCGTTCTGGACGGCGATGCGGGGCCAGTACTTC. Its translation: CSATSFWTAMRGQYF.

The chain employs TRBV10-3 and TRBJ1-1; TRBD1 might be the D (5 bases). From germline, CDR1 is ENHRY and CDR2 SYGVKD. Trimming took off 2 bases at V and 4 bases at J, with 23 bases between the two ends. The CDR3 runs to 18 residues. The CDR3 here is CAISEPRGGVGMSTEAFF. DNA of the CDR3: TGTGCCATCAGTGAGCCGCGTGGGGGAGTGGGGATGAGCACTGAAGCTTTCTTT.

This clonotype was seen a few times. CDR3 loop: CSALPGGGVDNEQFF. CDR3 nucleotide sequence: TGCAGTGCCCTTCCCGGGGGCGGGGTAGACAATGAGCAGTTCTTC. V usage is TRBV20-1 and J usage is TRBJ2-1; D may be TRBD1 or TRBD2 (6 bases each). Germline CDR1 reads DFQATT; CDR2 reads SNEGSKA (reference sequence). The V end was cut by 6 bases, the J end by 5 bases, with 20 bases between. The CDR3 totals 15 residues.

The genes are TRBV5-1 and TRBJ1-2; 7 bases agree with TRBD1. Trimming took 4 bases from V and 5 from J; bases not matched to a gene: 8. Germline V CDR1 and CDR2: SGHRS, YFSETQ. This CDR3 has 14 amino acids. CDR3 nucleotides: TGCGCCAGCAGCCTGGAGGGGACAGATTATGGCTACACCTTC. Amino acids: CASSLEGTDYGYTF.

The chain joins TRBV7-2 to TRBJ1-5; the D is unclear. V was shortened by 3 bases and J by 5 bases, with 11 bases between the two germline ends. The CDR3 covers 14 residues. Germline loops: CDR1 SGHTA, CDR2 FQGNSA. CDR3 in DNA: TGTGCCAGCAGCTTCGCCTCGGGTTATCAGCCCCAGCATTTT. This codes for CASSFASGYQPQHF.

This clonotype was counted between two and nine times. The chain employs TRBV20-1 and TRBJ2-7, with a weak D call TRBD1 (8 bases). Germline V gene lookup returns CDR1 DFQATT and CDR2 SNEGSKA (reference sequence). The germline V and J ends were trimmed by 6 bases and 0 bases, with 18 bases remaining between them. This CDR3 is 15 amino acids long. CDR3 amino acids: CSARGGQAYSYEQYV. CDR3 DNA: TGCAGTGCCCGCGGGGGACAGGCCTACTCCTACGAGCAGTACGTC.

The rearrangement joins TRBV6-6 to TRBJ2-5; tentative D call: TRBD2 (5 bases). The CDR3 covers 14 residues. Per germline, CDR1 MNHNY and CDR2 SVGAGI (reference sequence). Trimming shortened V by 2 bases and J by 2 bases, and 9 bases separated the two germline ends. The CDR3 DNA is TGTGCCAGCAGTTACACCCCGGGACAAGAGACCCAGTACTTC. This codes for CASSYTPGQETQYF.

This sequence joins TRBV11-2 and TRBJ1-2, with TRBD1 matching 10 bases. The CDR3 spans 16 residues. V shed 6 bases, J shed 1 base, and the junction held 8 bases outside the gene matches. Looked up from germline, CDR1 is SGHAT and CDR2 is FQNNGV. The DNA for the CDR3 is TGTGCCAGCAGGAGATTGACAGGGGGCGATAACTATGGCTACACCTTC. This gives the protein CASRRLTGGDNYGYTF.

The rearrangement joins TRBV12-3 or TRBV12-4 to TRBJ2-5; 8 bases are shared with TRBD1. The CDR3 loop spans 15 amino acids. V lost 3 bases to trimming and J lost 5 bases; unmatched junction nucleotides: 8. CDR3 protein: CASSFVPGGQETQYF. As DNA, the CDR3 is TGTGCCAGCAGTTTCGTTCCAGGGGGCCAGGAGACCCAGTACTTC.

The V and J genes are TRBV7-2 and TRBJ2-1, with 8 bases that match TRBD2. V was pared by 0 bases and J by 0 bases, with 1 base of the junction left unmatched. Germline V gene data show CDR1 as SGHTA and CDR2 as FQGNSA. The CDR3 sequence is 16 residues long. The CDR3 nucleotides read TGTGCCAGCAGCTTAGCCGGGGGGGTCTCCTACAATGAGCAGTTCTTC. Translating gives CASSLAGGVSYNEQFF.

The CDR3 is CASSFTFREWAPLHF. For the CDR3, the DNA is TGTGCCAGCAGCTTCACTTTCCGGGAGTGGGCACCCCTCCACTTT. The rearrangement joins TRBV11-1 to TRBJ1-6; D is unresolved. The germline gives CDR1 SGHAT, CDR2 FQDESV (reference sequence). Trimming left V 3 bases short and J 11 bases short, with 17 bases between. This CDR3 contains 15 residues.

This chain links TRBV4-1 with TRBJ2-5; the D gene is possibly TRBD1 (6 bases). The CDR3 length is 15 residues. Trimming took off 1 base at V and 3 bases at J, with 12 bases between the two ends. Germline CDR1 reads MGHRA; CDR2 reads YSYEKL. CDR3 loop: CASSQALGAEETQYF. In DNA form, the CDR3 reads TGCGCCAGCAGCCAAGCTCTGGGGGCGGAAGAGACCCAGTACTTC.

This chain joins TRBV5-5 and TRBJ2-5; D is undetermined. The germline V gene has CDR1 SGHKS and CDR2 YYEKEE (reference sequence). V lost 4 bases, J lost 5 bases, and 15 bases lay in between. The CDR3 runs 14 residues. CDR3 in DNA: TGTGCCAGCAGCCTTCGAGCCCCTGCCGAGACCCAGTACTTC. It codes for CASSLRAPAETQYF. The full variable domain, rest sourced from reference TRBV5-5 and TRBJ2-5, is DAGVTQSPTHLIKTRGQQVTLRCSPISGHKSVSWYQQVLGQGPQFIFQYYEKEERGRGNFPDRFSARQFPNYSSELNVNALLLGDSALYLCASSLRAPAETQYFGPGTRLLVL.

A few counts support this clonotype. The chain couples TRBV12-5 to TRBJ2-7; D is unclear. Per germline, CDR1 LGHNT and CDR2 FRNRAP. The ends were cut back, 0 bases at V and 3 bases at J, with 12 bases in the middle. The CDR3 runs to 15 residues. The CDR3 loop is CASGLVRAGLYEQYF. The DNA of the CDR3 is TGTGCTAGTGGTTTGGTACGAGCCGGGCTCTACGAGCAGTACTTC.